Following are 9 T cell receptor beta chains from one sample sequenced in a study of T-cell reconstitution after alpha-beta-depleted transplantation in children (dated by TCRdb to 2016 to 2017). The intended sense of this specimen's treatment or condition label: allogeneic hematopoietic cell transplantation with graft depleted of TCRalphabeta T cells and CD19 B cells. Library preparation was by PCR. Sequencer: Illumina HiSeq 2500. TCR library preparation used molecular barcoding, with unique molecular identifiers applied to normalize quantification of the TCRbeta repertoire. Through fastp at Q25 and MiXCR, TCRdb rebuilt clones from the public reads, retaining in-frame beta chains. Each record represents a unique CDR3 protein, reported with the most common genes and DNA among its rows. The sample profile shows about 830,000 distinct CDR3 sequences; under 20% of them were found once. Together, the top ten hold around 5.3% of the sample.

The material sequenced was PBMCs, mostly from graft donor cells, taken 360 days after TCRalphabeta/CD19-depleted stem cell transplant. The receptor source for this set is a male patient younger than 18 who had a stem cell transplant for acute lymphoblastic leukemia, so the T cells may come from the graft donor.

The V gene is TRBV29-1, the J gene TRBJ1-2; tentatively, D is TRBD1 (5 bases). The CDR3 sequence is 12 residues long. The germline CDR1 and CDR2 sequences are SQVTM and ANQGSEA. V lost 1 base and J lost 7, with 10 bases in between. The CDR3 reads CSVEAGFSGYTF. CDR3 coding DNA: TGCAGCGTTGAAGCAGGGTTTAGTGGCTACACCTTC.

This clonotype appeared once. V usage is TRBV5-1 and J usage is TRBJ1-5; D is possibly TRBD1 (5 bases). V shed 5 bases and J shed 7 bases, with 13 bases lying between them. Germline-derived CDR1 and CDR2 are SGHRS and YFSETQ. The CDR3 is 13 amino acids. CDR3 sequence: CASRGGGAQPQHF. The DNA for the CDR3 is TGCGCCAGCAGGGGGGGAGGGGCCCAGCCCCAGCATTTT.

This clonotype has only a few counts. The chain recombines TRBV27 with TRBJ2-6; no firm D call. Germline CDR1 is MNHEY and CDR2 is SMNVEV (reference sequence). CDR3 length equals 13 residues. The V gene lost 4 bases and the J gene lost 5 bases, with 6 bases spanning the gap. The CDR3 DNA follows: TGTGCCAGCAGTTCACTCTGGGCCAACGTCCTGACTTTC. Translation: CASSSLWANVLTF.

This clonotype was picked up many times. The CDR3 is CASSSATSVVSEQYF. CDR3 coding DNA: TGTGCCAGCAGCTCGGCGACTAGCGTAGTCTCCGAGCAGTACTTC. The genes are TRBV7-6 and TRBJ2-7; 8 bases are a match to TRBD2. Germline V gene lookup returns CDR1 SGHVS and CDR2 FNYEAQ. This CDR3 comprises 15 residues. J gave up 6 bases and V 4 bases, and 11 bases lay outside the gene matches.

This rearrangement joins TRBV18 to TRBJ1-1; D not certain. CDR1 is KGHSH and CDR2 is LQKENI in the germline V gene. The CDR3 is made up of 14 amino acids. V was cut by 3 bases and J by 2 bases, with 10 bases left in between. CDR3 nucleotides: TGTGCCAGCTCACCGTCGAGGACTAACACTGAAGCTTTCTTT. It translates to CASSPSRTNTEAFF.

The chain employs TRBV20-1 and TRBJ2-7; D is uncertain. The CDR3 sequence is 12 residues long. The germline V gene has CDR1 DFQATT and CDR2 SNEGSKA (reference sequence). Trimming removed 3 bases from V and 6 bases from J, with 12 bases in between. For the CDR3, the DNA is TGCAGTGCTAGCCGGGCTCTAGGCGAGCAGTACTTC. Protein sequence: CSASRALGEQYF.

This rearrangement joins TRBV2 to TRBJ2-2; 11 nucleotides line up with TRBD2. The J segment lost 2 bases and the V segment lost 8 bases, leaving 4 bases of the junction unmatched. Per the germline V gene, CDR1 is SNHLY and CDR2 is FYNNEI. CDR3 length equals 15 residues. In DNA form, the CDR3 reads TGTGCCAGCGCAAGACTAGCGGGAAACACCGGGGAGCTGTTTTTT. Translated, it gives CASARLAGNTGELFF. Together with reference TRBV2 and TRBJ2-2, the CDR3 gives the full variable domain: EPEVTQTPSHQVTQMGQEVILRCVPISNHLYFYWYRQILGQKVEFLVSFYNNEISEKSEIFDDQFSVERPDGSNFTLKIRSTKLEDSAMYFCASARLAGNTGELFFGEGSRLTVL.

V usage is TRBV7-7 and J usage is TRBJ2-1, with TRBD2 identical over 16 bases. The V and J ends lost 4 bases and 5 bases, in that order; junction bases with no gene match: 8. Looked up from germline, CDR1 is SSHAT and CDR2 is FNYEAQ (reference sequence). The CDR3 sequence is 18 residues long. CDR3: CASSSGTSGRAPDNEQFF. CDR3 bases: TGTGCCAGCAGCTCCGGGACTAGCGGGAGGGCCCCGGACAATGAGCAGTTCTTC.

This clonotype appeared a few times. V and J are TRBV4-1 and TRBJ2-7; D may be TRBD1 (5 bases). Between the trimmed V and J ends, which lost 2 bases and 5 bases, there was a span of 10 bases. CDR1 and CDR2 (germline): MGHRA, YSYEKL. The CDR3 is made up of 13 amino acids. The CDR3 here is CASSQSGFDEQYF. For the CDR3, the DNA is TGCGCCAGCAGCCAATCAGGGTTCGACGAGCAGTACTTC.